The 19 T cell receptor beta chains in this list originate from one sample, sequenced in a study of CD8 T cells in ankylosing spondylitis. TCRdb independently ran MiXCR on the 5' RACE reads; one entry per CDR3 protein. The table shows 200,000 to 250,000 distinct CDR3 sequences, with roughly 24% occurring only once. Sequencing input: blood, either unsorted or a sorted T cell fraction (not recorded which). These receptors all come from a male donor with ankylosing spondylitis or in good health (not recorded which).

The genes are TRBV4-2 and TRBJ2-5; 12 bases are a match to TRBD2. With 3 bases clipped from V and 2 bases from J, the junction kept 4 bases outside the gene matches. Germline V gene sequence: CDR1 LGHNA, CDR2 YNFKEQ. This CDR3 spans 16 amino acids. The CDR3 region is CASSHLTSGSQETQYF. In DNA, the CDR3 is TGTGCCAGCAGCCACTTGACTAGCGGGAGTCAAGAGACCCAGTACTTC.

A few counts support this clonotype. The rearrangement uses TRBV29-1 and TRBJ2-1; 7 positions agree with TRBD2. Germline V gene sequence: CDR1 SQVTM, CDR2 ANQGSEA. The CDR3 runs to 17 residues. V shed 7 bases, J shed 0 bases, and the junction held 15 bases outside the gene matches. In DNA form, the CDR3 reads TGCAGCGCCCTTTCCAATTCCGGGAGGTTCTCCTACAATGAGCAGTTCTTC. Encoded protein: CSALSNSGRFSYNEQFF.

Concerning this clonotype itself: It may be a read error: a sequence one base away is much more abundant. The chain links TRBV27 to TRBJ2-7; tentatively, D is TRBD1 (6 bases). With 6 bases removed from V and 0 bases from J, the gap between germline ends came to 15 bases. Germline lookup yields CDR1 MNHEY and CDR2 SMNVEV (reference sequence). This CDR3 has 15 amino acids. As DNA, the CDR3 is TGTGCCAGCAGCCTGGGACACGTGAGCTCCTACGAGCAGTACTTC. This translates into CASSLGHVSSYEQYF.

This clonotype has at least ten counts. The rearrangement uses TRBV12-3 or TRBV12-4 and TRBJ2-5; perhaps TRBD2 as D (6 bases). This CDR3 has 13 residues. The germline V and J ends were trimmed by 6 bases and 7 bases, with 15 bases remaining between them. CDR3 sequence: CASRPGPGGTQYF. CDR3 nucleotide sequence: TGTGCCAGCAGACCCGGACCCGGGGGGACCCAGTACTTC.

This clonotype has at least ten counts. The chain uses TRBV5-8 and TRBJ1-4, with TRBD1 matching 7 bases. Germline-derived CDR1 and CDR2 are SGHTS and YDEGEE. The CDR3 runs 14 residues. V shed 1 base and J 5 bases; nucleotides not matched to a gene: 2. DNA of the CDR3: TGTGCCAGCAGCTTGAGGGGACAGAATGAAAAACTGTTTTTT. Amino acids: CASSLRGQNEKLFF.

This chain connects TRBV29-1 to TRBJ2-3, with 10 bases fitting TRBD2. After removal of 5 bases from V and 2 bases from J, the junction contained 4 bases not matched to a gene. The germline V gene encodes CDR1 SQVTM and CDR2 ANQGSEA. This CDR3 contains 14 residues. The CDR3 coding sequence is TGCAGCGTTACTAGCGGGACCTCCACAGATACGCAGTATTTT. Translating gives CSVTSGTSTDTQYF.

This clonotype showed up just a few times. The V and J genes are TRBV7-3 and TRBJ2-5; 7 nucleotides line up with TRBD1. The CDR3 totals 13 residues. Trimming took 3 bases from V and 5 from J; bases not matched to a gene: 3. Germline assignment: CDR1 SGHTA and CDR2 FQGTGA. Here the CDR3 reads CASSFIRGETQYF. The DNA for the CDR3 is TGTGCCAGCAGCTTCATCAGGGGGGAGACCCAGTACTTC.

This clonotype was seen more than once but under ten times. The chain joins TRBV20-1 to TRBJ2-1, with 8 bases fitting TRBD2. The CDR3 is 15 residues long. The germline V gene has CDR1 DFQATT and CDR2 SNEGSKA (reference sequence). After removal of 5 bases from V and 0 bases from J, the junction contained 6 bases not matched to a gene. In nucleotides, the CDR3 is TGCAGTGCTGCTACTAGCGGACACTCCTACAATGAGCAGTTCTTC. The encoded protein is CSAATSGHSYNEQFF.

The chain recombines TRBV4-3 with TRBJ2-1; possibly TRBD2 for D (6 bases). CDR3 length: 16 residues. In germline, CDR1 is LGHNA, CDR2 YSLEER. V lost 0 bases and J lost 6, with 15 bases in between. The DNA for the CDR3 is TGCGCCAGCAGCCAAGAGCACTCCTCAGCGGGCAATGAGCAGTTCTTC. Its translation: CASSQEHSSAGNEQFF.

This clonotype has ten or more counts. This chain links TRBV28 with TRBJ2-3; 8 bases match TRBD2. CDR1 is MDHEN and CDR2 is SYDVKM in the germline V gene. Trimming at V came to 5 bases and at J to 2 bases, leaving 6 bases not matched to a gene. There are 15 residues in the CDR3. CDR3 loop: CASSRTSRDTDTQYF. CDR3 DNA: TGTGCCAGCAGTCGGACTAGCAGAGACACAGATACGCAGTATTTT.

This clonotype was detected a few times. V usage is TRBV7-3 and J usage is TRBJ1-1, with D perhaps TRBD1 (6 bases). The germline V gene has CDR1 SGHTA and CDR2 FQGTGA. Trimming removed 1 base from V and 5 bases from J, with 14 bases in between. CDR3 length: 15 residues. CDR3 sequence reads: CASSLRPQGETEAFF. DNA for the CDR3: TGTGCCAGCAGCTTAAGGCCACAGGGCGAAACTGAAGCTTTCTTT.

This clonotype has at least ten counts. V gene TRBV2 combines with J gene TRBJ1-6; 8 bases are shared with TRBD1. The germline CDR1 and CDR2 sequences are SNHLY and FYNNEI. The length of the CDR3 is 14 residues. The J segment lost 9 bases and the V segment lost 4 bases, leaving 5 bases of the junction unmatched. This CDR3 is CASSGQGSSSPLHF. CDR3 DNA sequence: TGTGCCAGCAGTGGACAGGGGAGCTCTTCACCCCTCCACTTT.

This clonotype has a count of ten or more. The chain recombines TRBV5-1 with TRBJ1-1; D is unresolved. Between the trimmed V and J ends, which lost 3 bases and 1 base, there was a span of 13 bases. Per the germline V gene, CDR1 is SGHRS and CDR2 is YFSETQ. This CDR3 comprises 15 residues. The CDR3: CASSSITPENTEAFF. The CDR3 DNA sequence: TGCGCCAGCAGCTCGATAACGCCAGAGAACACTGAAGCTTTCTTT.

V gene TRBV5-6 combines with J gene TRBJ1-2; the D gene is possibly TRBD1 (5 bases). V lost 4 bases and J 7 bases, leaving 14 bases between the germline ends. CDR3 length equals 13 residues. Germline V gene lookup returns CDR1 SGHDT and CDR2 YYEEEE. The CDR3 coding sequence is TGTGCCAGCAGCCCAGACAAGACAGCTGGCTACACCTTC. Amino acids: CASSPDKTAGYTF.

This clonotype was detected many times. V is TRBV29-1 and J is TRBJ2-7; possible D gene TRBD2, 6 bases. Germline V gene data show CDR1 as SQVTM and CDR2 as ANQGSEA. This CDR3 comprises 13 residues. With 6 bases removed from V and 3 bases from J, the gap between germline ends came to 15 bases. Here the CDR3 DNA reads TGCAGCGTAGCCGAAAGGGGAGGCTACGAGCAGTACTTC. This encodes CSVAERGGYEQYF.

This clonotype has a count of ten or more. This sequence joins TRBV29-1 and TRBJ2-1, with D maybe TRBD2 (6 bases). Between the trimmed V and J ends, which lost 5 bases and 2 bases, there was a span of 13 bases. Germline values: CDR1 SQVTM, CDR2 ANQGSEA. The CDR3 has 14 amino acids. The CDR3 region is CSVNSREAYNEQFF. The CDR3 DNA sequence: TGCAGCGTTAATTCGCGGGAAGCCTACAATGAGCAGTTCTTC.

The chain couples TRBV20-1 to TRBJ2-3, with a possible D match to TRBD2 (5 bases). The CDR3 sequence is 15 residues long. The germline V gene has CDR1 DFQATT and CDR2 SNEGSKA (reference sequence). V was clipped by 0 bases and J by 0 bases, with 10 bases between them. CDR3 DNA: TGCAGTGCTAGAGATTTTCTAGCTAGCACAGATACGCAGTATTTT. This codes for CSARDFLASTDTQYF.

The CDR3 coding sequence is TGTGCCAGCAGCTTAGTGCACAGGGGAACCGAGACCCAGTACTTC. It is translated as CASSLVHRGTETQYF. This chain uses TRBV7-6 with TRBJ2-5; 7 positions match TRBD1. The germline gives CDR1 SGHVS, CDR2 FNYEAQ. The V and J ends lost 1 base and 5 bases, in that order; junction bases with no gene match: 7. The CDR3 runs to 15 residues. Filled out from reference TRBV7-6 and TRBJ2-5, the complete variable domain reads GAGVSQSPRYKVTKRGQDVALRCDPISGHVSLYWYRQALGQGPEFLTYFNYEAQQDKSGLPNDRFSAERPEGSISTLTIQRTEQRDSAMYRCASSLVHRGTETQYFGPGTRLLVL.

CDR3 DNA sequence: TGCAGTGCTAGAAGGGGGACAGGGGGAAATGAAAAACTGTTTTTT. Its translation is CSARRGTGGNEKLFF. The rearrangement uses TRBV20-1 and TRBJ1-4, with 11 bases matching TRBD1. Trimming at V came to 2 bases and at J to 5 bases, leaving 4 bases not matched to a gene. CDR1 and CDR2 (germline): DFQATT, SNEGSKA (reference sequence). This CDR3 spans 15 amino acids.